This T cell receptor beta chain was observed in a study of tumor and adjacent non-tumor tissue in lung cancer. At the level of the study: Stage I to III disease affected approximately 11 men and roughly five women aged about 31 to 76. Study findings and constraints: Tumor tissue had significantly higher TCR diversity than normal lung.

This sample's RNA came from whole unsorted tissue. More than 3 cm separated this lung sample from the edge of the tumor. TCRbeta libraries were built with three rounds of nested PCR, modified from ARM-PCR. TCRdb fed the multiplex PCR reads into MiXCR, producing one record per CDR3 protein. The sample lists around 100,000 distinct CDR3 sequences; about 62% were seen once. The CDR3 runs to 14 residues. Germline CDR1 MNHEY, CDR2 SVGAGI. The J segment lost 9 bases and the V segment lost 3 bases, leaving 4 bases of the junction unmatched. With regard to this clonotype: Its matching antigen is unknown.

Material for sequencing was distant non-tumor lung tissue. This TCR was recovered from a man aged 30 to 39 with non-small cell lung cancer. The gene calls are TRBV6-5 and TRBJ2-1, with 11 bases matching TRBD1. CDR3 amino acids: CASSYGQGAGEQFF. The DNA for the CDR3 is TGTGCCAGCAGTTATGGACAGGGGGCAGGTGAGCAGTTCTTC.